The rows below give T cell receptor beta chains drawn from one sample of a study of T cells in Graves' hyperthyroidism and ophthalmopathy. TCRdb fed the multiplex PCR reads into MiXCR, producing one record per CDR3 protein. The sample holds around 350,000 distinct CDR3 sequences, roughly 15% seen once. Sequenced: blood. All receptors derive from a woman aged 55-69 years with Graves' ophthalmopathy. CDR3s include the opening cysteine and the closing phenylalanine or tryptophan. D genes are given only for firm matches. Size tells how often a clone was seen (once, few, many) or the class of an expanded clone, and some rows leave it out.

15	many	TRBV27	TRBD1	TRBJ2-7	TGTGCCAGCAGTTCGACAGGGTCTCTATACTACGAGCAGTACTTC	CASSSTGSLYYEQYF
15	many	TRBV7-9	-	TRBJ2-1	TGTGCCAGCAGCTCAACGGACTATATTAGAAATGAGCAGTTCTTC	CASSSTDYIRNEQFF
12	many	TRBV20-1	-	TRBJ2-7	TGCAGTGCTAGTCCTGGGGGTTACGAGCAGTACTTC	CSASPGGYEQYF
16	few	TRBV28	TRBD1	TRBJ1-2	TGTGCCAGCAGTCCACTCAACTTGGGACAGAACTATGGCTACACCTTC	CASSPLNLGQNYGYTF
11	few	TRBV29-1	-	TRBJ2-7	TGCAGCGTTGAATCCAGCTACGAGCAGTACTTC	CSVESSYEQYF
15	many	TRBV12-3/TRBV12-4	-	TRBJ1-2	TGTGCCAGCAGCCCCCGGGGGTTTCCTAACTATGGCTACACCTTC	CASSPRGFPNYGYTF
15	once	TRBV5-1	-	TRBJ2-3	TGCGCCAGCAGCTTACGGGAGACTAGCACAGATACGCAGTATTTT	CASSLRETSTDTQYF
17	-	TRBV20-1	TRBD2	TRBJ2-3	TGCAGTGCCAGAGATCCGGGACTAGCGGGAGACACAGATACGCAGTATTTT	CSARDPGLAGDTDTQYF
18	many	TRBV20-1	TRBD2	TRBJ2-1	TGCAGTGCTAGAGATCGGGGGGGGACTAGCGGGACCTACAATGAGCAGTTCTTC	CSARDRGGTSGTYNEQFF
13	many	TRBV12-5	-	TRBJ1-1	TGTGCTAGTGGTACGACCGGGATCAGGGAAGCTTTCTTT	CASGTTGIREAFF
14	many	TRBV10-3	-	TRBJ2-7	TGTGCCATCACTGAGACACCTAGCTCCTACGAGCAGTACTTC	CAITETPSSYEQYF
16	many	TRBV29-1	TRBD2	TRBJ2-1	TGCAGCGTTACCCCGCAGGCTAGCGGGTACTACAATGAGCAGTTCTTC	CSVTPQASGYYNEQFF
13	many	TRBV6-1	-	TRBJ1-2	TGTGCCAGCAGTGAAACAGGCCACTATGGCTACACCTTC	CASSETGHYGYTF
14	-	TRBV25-1	-	TRBJ1-2	TGTGCCAGCAGCGCCCAACAGGGAAACTATGGCTACACCTTC	CASSAQQGNYGYTF
13	-	TRBV12-3/TRBV12-4	TRBD1	TRBJ2-1	TGTGCCAGCAGTTTTGGACAGGGGAGCGAGCAGTTCTTC	CASSFGQGSEQFF
13	many	TRBV28	-	TRBJ1-6	TGTGCCAGCACCAGTAGGGTTAATTCACCCCTCCACTTT	CASTSRVNSPLHF
15	-	TRBV6-1	TRBD2	TRBJ2-7	TGTGCCACCAGCCGGGGCGGGAGGGCCGAGGACGAGCAGTACTTC	CATSRGGRAEDEQYF
14	many	TRBV30	-	TRBJ1-2	TGTGCCTGGAGTGTATCGGGACACCTCTATGGCTACACCTTC	CAWSVSGHLYGYTF
14	-	TRBV20-1	TRBD2	TRBJ2-1	TGCAGTGCTAGAGAGTCTAGCGGGAGAGTCGAGCAGTTCTTC	CSARESSGRVEQFF
11	many	TRBV30	-	TRBJ2-7	TGTGCCTTACAGTACGGCTACGAGCAGTACTTC	CALQYGYEQYF
16	many	TRBV7-3	TRBD2	TRBJ2-7	TGTGCCAGCAGCCACCGCATAGCGGGAGACGGGCACGAGCAGTACTTC	CASSHRIAGDGHEQYF
16	few	TRBV20-1	TRBD2	TRBJ2-3	TGCAGTGCTAGAGATCCGGCGGGAGGAGACACAGATACGCAGTATTTT	CSARDPAGGDTDTQYF
14	-	TRBV27	-	TRBJ1-6	TGTGCCAGCAGTTCCGACAACTATAATTCACCCCTCCACTTT	CASSSDNYNSPLHF
16	few	TRBV12-3/TRBV12-4	TRBD2	TRBJ2-5	TGTGCCAGCAGTTTAGGGGGGCGGGAGGGCCAAGAGACCCAGTACTTC	CASSLGGREGQETQYF
13	many	TRBV28	TRBD1	TRBJ2-2	TGTGCCAGCGAGACAGGGTACGCCGGGGAGCTGTTTTTT	CASETGYAGELFF
12	many	TRBV28	-	TRBJ2-1	TGTGCCAGCAACGTCGGGAGCAATGAGCAGTTCTTC	CASNVGSNEQFF
14	many	TRBV5-1	-	TRBJ2-7	TGCGCCAGCAGCTATCCGGGGCCCGGTAGCGAGCAGTACTTC	CASSYPGPGSEQYF
13	few	TRBV10-3	TRBD1	TRBJ1-2	TGTGCCATCAGCGGGGACAGGAACTATGGCTACACCTTC	CAISGDRNYGYTF
13	many	TRBV5-1	-	TRBJ2-3	TGCGCCAGCAGCTTACCGGGGGTAGATACGCAGTATTTT	CASSLPGVDTQYF
15	many	TRBV7-2	-	TRBJ2-7	TGTGCCAGCAGCCGGCGGGACAGTTCCTACTACGAGCAGTACTTC	CASSRRDSSYYEQYF
16	few	TRBV20-1	TRBD1	TRBJ2-6	TGCAGTGCTAGAGAACAGGGGCTCTCTGGGGCCAACGTCCTGACTTTC	CSAREQGLSGANVLTF
18	-	TRBV20-1	-	TRBJ2-7	TGCAGTGCTAGAGATCCCCAGTCGGCCAGCAGGAGAGAGTACGAGCAGTACTTC	CSARDPQSASRREYEQYF
14	-	TRBV20-1	-	TRBJ2-7	TGCAGTGCCAACGACCCAAGCGCGGGCCACGAGCAGTACTTC	CSANDPSAGHEQYF
13	many	TRBV18	-	TRBJ2-3	TGTGCCAGCTCACAGCAGATCACAGATACGCAGTATTTT	CASSQQITDTQYF
17	many	TRBV5-1	TRBD2	TRBJ2-6	TGCGCCAGCAGCTTGGTAGGGACTAAAGCTGGGGCCAACGTCCTGACTTTC	CASSLVGTKAGANVLTF
14	few	TRBV7-9	-	TRBJ2-5	TGTGCCAGCAGCTTGTGGGACCGAGATCAGACCCAGTACTTC	CASSLWDRDQTQYF
14	many	TRBV27	TRBD1	TRBJ2-1	TGTGCCAGCAGGCCGGGACAGGGGTCGAATGAGCAGTTCTTC	CASRPGQGSNEQFF
12	few	TRBV12-3/TRBV12-4	-	TRBJ2-2	TGTGCCAGCAGTTTAAGGACTCGGGAGCTGTTTTTT	CASSLRTRELFF
13	many	TRBV12-5	TRBD1	TRBJ2-1	TGTGCTAGTGGTTTGACAGGGGACAATGAGCAGTTCTTC	CASGLTGDNEQFF
17	-	TRBV11-1	-	TRBJ1-5	TGTGCCAGCAGCTTGGCCCCGGACGGGTATAGCAATCAGCCCCAGCATTTT	CASSLAPDGYSNQPQHF
15	many	TRBV28	TRBD1	TRBJ2-3	TGTGCCAGCACCGCCGGGACAGGGCAGACAGATACGCAGTATTTT	CASTAGTGQTDTQYF
14	many	TRBV30	TRBD1	TRBJ1-6	TGTGCCTGGAGTTTGGGACAGCCGGATTCACCCCTCCACTTT	CAWSLGQPDSPLHF
16	-	TRBV7-2	TRBD2	TRBJ2-3	TGTGCCAGCAGCTTGGGGGGAACGGGGGGTACAGATACGCAGTATTTT	CASSLGGTGGTDTQYF
15	many	TRBV7-9	-	TRBJ2-1	TGTGCCAGCAGCGCCACAGGGAGCTCCTACAATGAGCAGTTCTTC	CASSATGSSYNEQFF
17	few	TRBV2	-	TRBJ1-1	TGTGCCAGCAGTGAGGTTCTGATGGCAGGCGGAAACACTGAAGCTTTCTTT	CASSEVLMAGGNTEAFF
16	many	TRBV5-5	TRBD1	TRBJ1-5	TGTGCCAGCAGCTTGGCCGTACAGGGGTACAATCAGCCCCAGCATTTT	CASSLAVQGYNQPQHF